This TCR beta chain appears in the sequencing data of a study of technical replicates of blood from a handful of donors. Assay used: immunoSEQ multiplex PCR; TCRdb lists only in-frame clones, some missing. This table holds approximately 66,000 clones, over 75% found once. V gave up 6 bases and J gave up 3 bases, with 22 bases separating them. Germline V CDR1 and CDR2: SGHTA, FQGNSA. CDR3 size: 17 residues. The receptor comes from a human donor in good health. Some clones in this sample may be carry-over from other donors' samples. This chain uses TRBV7-2 with TRBJ2-3; D might be TRBD2 (6 bases). Sequencing used PBMCs. CDR3 in amino acids: CASRNSWGRSITDTQYF. CDR3 nucleotide sequence: TGTGCCAGCAGGAATTCTTGGGGGAGGTCTATTACAGATACGCAGTATTTT.